The 24 T cell receptor beta chains presented below share a single source sample, sequenced in a study of T-cell reconstitution after alpha-beta-depleted transplantation in children. During its preparation, the TCRbeta library received unique molecular identifiers. Using its own MiXCR run on the PCR reads, TCRdb lists one record per CDR3 protein. Altogether 200,000 to 300,000 distinct CDR3 sequences are present, 24% being singletons, with the ten largest covering around 4.8%. The sequences come from PBMCs, mostly from graft donor cells, collected 360 days after TCRalphabeta/CD19-depleted stem cell transplant. The receptor set was obtained from a female patient aged 2 to 10 who had a stem cell transplant for congenital amegakaryocytic thrombocytopenia, so the T cells may come from the graft donor.

On this clonotype: Compared with germline, one end of the junction differs, possibly owing to a read error. The J gene is TRBJ2-1, the V gene TRBV5-6; D possibly matches TRBD1 or TRBD2 (5 bases each). Germline V CDR1 and CDR2: SGHDT, YYEEEE. This CDR3 contains 11 residues. The CDR3 is CASSREGSMIF. Written as DNA, the CDR3 is TGTGCCAGCAGCCGCGAGGGGAGCATGATCTTC.

This clonotype was picked up many times. The V gene is TRBV5-1, the J gene TRBJ1-4; TRBD1 aligns across 7 bases. Germline CDR1 and CDR2: SGHRS and YFSETQ. J lost 0 bases, V lost 0 bases, and 2 bases had no gene match. The CDR3 extends over 16 amino acids. This CDR3 reads CASSLGQGPTNEKLFF. The CDR3 nucleotides are TGCGCCAGCAGCTTGGGACAGGGCCCAACTAATGAAAAACTGTTTTTT.

This clonotype was counted between two and nine times. The V and J genes are TRBV4-1 and TRBJ2-3, with 7 bases fitting TRBD1. Germline V gene lookup returns CDR1 MGHRA and CDR2 YSYEKL. This CDR3 spans 15 amino acids. The V gene end was trimmed by 0 bases and the J gene end by 1 base; junction bases not matched to a gene: 1. The CDR3, as DNA: TGCGCCAGCAGCCAAGAACAGGGGCGCACAGATACGCAGTATTTT. It specifies CASSQEQGRTDTQYF.

The genes are TRBV11-2 and TRBJ2-6; 9 nucleotides match TRBD1. Per germline, CDR1 SGHAT and CDR2 FQNNGV. There are 18 residues in the CDR3. Trimming cost V 5 bases and J 2 bases; bases outside gene matches: 10. CDR3 bases: TGTGCCAGCAGCCTGGGACAGGGCCTAGGAGCTGGGGCCAACGTCCTGACTTTC. This gives the protein CASSLGQGLGAGANVLTF.

V and J are TRBV20-1 and TRBJ2-5; 11 bases are a match to TRBD2. The CDR3 totals 14 residues. With 5 bases clipped from V and 2 bases from J, the junction kept 4 bases outside the gene matches. CDR1 is DFQATT, CDR2 SNEGSKA, per germline (reference sequence). The DNA of the CDR3 is TGCAGTGCTCCTGGGACTAGCGGACAAGAGACCCAGTACTTC. Its protein product is CSAPGTSGQETQYF.

The chain joins TRBV3-1 to TRBJ2-3; 9 bases are shared with TRBD2. This CDR3 has 16 amino acids. The junction had 6 bases not matched to a gene; V was cut back by 4 bases and J by 1 base. In germline, CDR1 is LGHDT, CDR2 YNNKEL (reference sequence). The CDR3 nucleotides read TGTGCCAGCAGCCGGAAGGCTAGCGGGGGCACAGATACGCAGTATTTT. Its translation is CASSRKASGGTDTQYF.

There are many counts of this clonotype. For the CDR3, the DNA is TGTGCCAGCAGCTTAGGAGACGCAGGGCTCGCTGGTGAAAAACTGTTTTTT. Translated: CASSLGDAGLAGEKLFF. The chain employs TRBV7-9 and TRBJ1-4; maybe TRBD1 (5 bases). Trimming shortened V by 1 base and J by 7 bases, and 19 bases separated the two germline ends. Per germline, CDR1 SEHNR and CDR2 FQNEAQ (reference sequence). The CDR3 has 17 residues.

On this clonotype: One junction end disagrees with the germline gene, perhaps due to a read error. The V gene is TRBV20-1, the J gene TRBJ1-1; TRBD1 matches 10 bases. The CDR3 extends over 17 amino acids. Per the germline V gene, CDR1 is DFQATT and CDR2 is SNEGSKA (reference sequence). The CDR3 reads CCARDAGDRGLNTEAFF. The CDR3 DNA sequence: TGCTGTGCTAGAGATGCGGGGGACAGGGGCTTAAACACTGAAGCTTTCTTT.

This sequence joins TRBV29-1 and TRBJ2-5; D is unclear. From germline, CDR1 is SQVTM and CDR2 ANQGSEA. The CDR3 length is 14 residues. V lost 6 bases and J 2 bases, leaving 16 bases between the germline ends. The CDR3 DNA follows: TGCAGCGTCTTGAGCCCGTCCACTCAAGAGACCCAGTACTTC. Translating it yields CSVLSPSTQETQYF.

This clonotype came up many times. This chain links TRBV12-3 or TRBV12-4 with TRBJ2-5; a possible D gene is TRBD1 (7 bases). This CDR3 region has 15 residues. Trimming took 3 bases from V and 5 from J, leaving 16 bases between them. The CDR3 DNA reads as TGTGCCAGCAGTTTGGGGGGAGCGACAGGGGAGACCCAGTACTTC. This translates into CASSLGGATGETQYF.

In this sample, this clonotype turned up a few times. The rearrangement joins TRBV6-2 or TRBV6-3 to TRBJ2-1, with 14 bases matching TRBD2. V was clipped by 7 bases and J by 8 bases; unmatched bases: 10. Germline V lookup: CDR1 MNHEY, CDR2 SVGEGT. The CDR3 length is 16 residues. This CDR3 is CASTDGLAGGIDEQFF. The CDR3 coding sequence is TGTGCCAGCACCGACGGACTAGCGGGAGGTATTGATGAGCAGTTCTTC.

This chain joins TRBV5-1 and TRBJ1-1; the match to TRBD1 covers 8 bases. Losses at the gene ends were 3 bases for V and 8 bases for J; bases not matched to a gene: 9. Germline V CDR1 and CDR2: SGHRS, YFSETQ. The CDR3 is 14 amino acids. CDR3 protein: CASSSQGAPEEAFF. The CDR3 nucleotides are TGCGCCAGCAGCTCGCAGGGGGCCCCAGAGGAAGCTTTCTTT.

With respect to this clonotype: A much larger clone lies one base from this, so it may be a read error. The chain couples TRBV24-1 to TRBJ2-3; no clear D gene. V lost 4 bases to trimming and J lost 0 bases, with 13 bases between them. The germline CDR1 and CDR2 sequences are KGHDR and SFDVKD. The CDR3 runs to 16 residues. CDR3 DNA sequence: TGTGCCACCAGTGACCCGAACGCGTTTAGCACAGATACGCAGTATTTT. This codes for CATSDPNAFSTDTQYF.

This clonotype was picked up a small number of times. The rearrangement joins TRBV7-2 to TRBJ1-5; 7 nucleotides align to TRBD1. Germline CDR1 SGHTA, CDR2 FQGNSA. J gave up 7 bases and V 5 bases, and 14 bases lay outside the gene matches. The CDR3 totals 16 residues. CDR3 in amino acids: CASSPGNDRVGQPQHF. The CDR3 coding sequence is TGTGCCAGCAGCCCGGGCAATGACAGGGTCGGGCAGCCCCAGCATTTT.

This clonotype has ten or more counts. J is TRBJ2-6 and V is TRBV4-1, with D hard to call. Trimming left V 2 bases short and J 0 bases short, with 11 bases between. This CDR3 region has 17 residues. The germline V gene has CDR1 MGHRA and CDR2 YSYEKL. The DNA of the CDR3 is TGCGCCAGCAGCCAATTGAACGGTAACTCTGGGGCCAACGTCCTGACTTTC. Translation: CASSQLNGNSGANVLTF.

This clonotype showed up just a few times. V usage is TRBV28 and J usage is TRBJ2-7, with D unresolved. Germline V CDR1 and CDR2: MDHEN, SYDVKM. V gave up 5 bases and J gave up 4 bases, with 3 bases separating them. The CDR3 covers 10 residues. Written as DNA, the CDR3 is TGTGCCAGCAGTCGATACGAGCAGTACTTC. This translates into CASSRYEQYF. Full variable domain (remainder filled in from reference TRBV28 and TRBJ2-7): DVKVTQSSRYLVKRTGEKVFLECVQDMDHENMFWYRQDPGLGLRLIYFSYDVKMKEKGDIPEGYSVSREKKERFSLILESASTNQTSMYLCASSRYEQYFGPGTRLTVT.

J is TRBJ2-1 and V is TRBV5-1; 11 positions agree with TRBD2. The J segment lost 0 bases and the V segment lost 2 bases, leaving 7 bases of the junction unmatched. This CDR3 comprises 18 residues. CDR1 is SGHRS and CDR2 is YFSETQ in the germline V gene. CDR3 sequence: CASSFLAGGPSSYNEQFF. CDR3 DNA sequence: TGCGCCAGCAGCTTCCTAGCGGGGGGCCCCAGCTCCTACAATGAGCAGTTCTTC.

The V call is TRBV6-1, the J call TRBJ2-7; 11 bases match TRBD2. This CDR3 spans 16 amino acids. Germline lookup yields CDR1 MNHNS and CDR2 SASEGT. V was pared by 6 bases and J by 2 bases, with 9 bases of the junction left unmatched. The CDR3 sequence: CASSGPGTSGTYEQYF. The CDR3 nucleotides read TGTGCCAGCAGCGGCCCCGGGACTAGCGGAACCTACGAGCAGTACTTC.

This clonotype was picked up many times. This rearrangement joins TRBV3-1 to TRBJ1-1; D perhaps matches TRBD1 (6 bases). The CDR3 runs 14 residues. The V end was cut by 4 bases, the J end by 1 base, with 10 bases between. Germline V lookup: CDR1 LGHDT, CDR2 YNNKEL (reference sequence). The CDR3 region is CASSLGHQNTEAFF. The CDR3 coding sequence is TGTGCCAGCAGCCTGGGACACCAGAACACTGAAGCTTTCTTT.

This clonotype occurred a few times. The chain combines TRBV3-1 with TRBJ1-1; TRBD1 is a possible D gene (5 bases). Looked up from germline, CDR1 is LGHDT and CDR2 is YNNKEL (reference sequence). CDR3 size: 15 residues. V lost 0 bases and J 4 bases, leaving 12 bases between the germline ends. The CDR3 here is CASSQEPSGGTEAFF. Written as DNA, the CDR3 is TGTGCCAGCAGCCAAGAGCCCTCGGGGGGCACTGAAGCTTTCTTT.

The chain recombines TRBV2 with TRBJ2-1; TRBD2 aligns across 11 bases. This CDR3 has 14 amino acids. The germline CDR1 and CDR2 sequences are SNHLY and FYNNEI. V shed 6 bases, J shed 5 bases, and the junction held 3 bases outside the gene matches. The CDR3 DNA sequence: TGTGCCAGCAGACTAGCGGGAGCCCACAATGAGCAGTTCTTC. It specifies CASRLAGAHNEQFF.

The chain joins TRBV25-1 to TRBJ1-2; D gene ambiguous. Between the trimmed V and J ends, which lost 0 bases and 6 bases, there was a span of 8 bases. CDR1 and CDR2 (germline): MGHDK, SYGVNS. The CDR3 is made up of 13 amino acids. CDR3 in amino acids: CASSEYSENGYTF. CDR3 bases: TGTGCCAGCAGTGAATACAGCGAGAATGGCTACACCTTC.

There are a few counts of this clonotype. The V gene is TRBV6-1, the J gene TRBJ2-2; D remains ambiguous. V lost 6 bases to trimming and J lost 6 bases, with 14 bases between them. Germline-derived CDR1 and CDR2 are MNHNS and SASEGT. This CDR3 is built from 14 residues. The CDR3 DNA follows: TGTGCCAGCAGGAGGACGGCAGACCCCGGGGAGCTGTTTTTT. Its protein product is CASRRTADPGELFF.

The genes are TRBV7-8 and TRBJ1-2; perhaps TRBD1 as D (5 bases). Germline CDR1 and CDR2: SGHVS and FQNEAQ. Deletions cut 1 base from V and 2 bases from J, with 11 bases between. There are 15 residues in the CDR3. CDR3 nucleotides: TGTGCCAGCAGCTTAGGGGTAGGGGCGAACTATGGCTACACCTTC. Residues: CASSLGVGANYGYTF.